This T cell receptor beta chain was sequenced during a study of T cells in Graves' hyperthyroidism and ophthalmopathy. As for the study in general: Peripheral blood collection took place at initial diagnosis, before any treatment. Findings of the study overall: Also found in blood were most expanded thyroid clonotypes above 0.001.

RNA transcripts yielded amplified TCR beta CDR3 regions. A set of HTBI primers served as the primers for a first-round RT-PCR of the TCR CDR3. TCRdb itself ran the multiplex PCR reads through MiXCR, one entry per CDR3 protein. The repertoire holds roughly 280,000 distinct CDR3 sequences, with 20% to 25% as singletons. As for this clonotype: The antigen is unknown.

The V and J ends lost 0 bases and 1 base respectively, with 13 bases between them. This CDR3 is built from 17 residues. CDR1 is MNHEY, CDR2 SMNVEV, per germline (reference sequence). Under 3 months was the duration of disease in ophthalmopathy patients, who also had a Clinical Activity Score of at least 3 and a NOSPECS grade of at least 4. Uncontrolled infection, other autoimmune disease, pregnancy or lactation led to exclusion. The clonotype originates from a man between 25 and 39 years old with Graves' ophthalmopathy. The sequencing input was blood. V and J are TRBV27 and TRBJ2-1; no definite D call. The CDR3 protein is CASSLSPGYASYNEQFF. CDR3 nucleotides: TGTGCCAGCAGTTTATCCCCCGGGTATGCTTCCTACAATGAGCAGTTCTTC.